Sequencing of this TCR beta chain was carried out in a study of blood T cells in healthy people across ages. Study information: Capturing about one barcoded beta molecule per two T cells was achieved by template switching.

A second about 6 to 11 cycle PCR used barcoded and J-beta primers. TCRdb recomputed calls from the 5' RACE reads with MiXCR, one row per CDR3 protein. The sample holds approximately 2,000,000 distinct CDR3 sequences, around 40% seen once. V dropped 3 bases and J dropped 2 bases, with 17 bases sitting between them. The CDR3 runs 16 residues. Germline V CDR1 and CDR2: SGHDT, YYEEEE. They isolated at least 6.5 million PBMCs from each sample. The chain links TRBV5-6 to TRBJ1-2, with TRBD1 as a possible D gene (5 bases). Source material: blood. The clonotype was recovered from a human donor in good health. CDR3 in amino acids: CASSSLRQSGNYGYTF. DNA of the CDR3: TGTGCCAGCAGCTCCCTTCGACAGTCTGGGAACTATGGCTACACCTTC. The entire variable domain, with the rest obtained from reference TRBV5-6 and TRBJ1-2, is as follows: DAGVTQSPTHLIKTRGQQVTLRCSPKSGHDTVSWYQQALGQGPQFIFQYYEEEERQRGNFPDRFSGHQFPNYSSELNVNALLLGDSALYLCASSSLRQSGNYGYTFGSGTRLTVV.